This TCR beta chain was observed in a study of naive and memory T cell subsets (dated by TCRdb to 2017 to 2019). Some background on the complete study: Sorted naive and memory T cell subsets from peripheral blood were analyzed in the study using a UMI-based, open-source pipeline for TCR alpha and beta sequencing. Complete agreement was observed between the functional CMV T cell responses and the IgG serology results. RNA was DNase-treated and reverse transcribed with TCR constant-region primers, mostly using SuperScript III. Overall results and qualifications from the work: In both CD4 and CD8 cells, a rise in Gini index and a fall in Shannon and inverse Simpson diversity were observed from naive through CM, EM and EMRA. A few larger clonotypes were present in naive repertoires, particularly the CD8 repertoires, and these clonotypes were possibly memory cells re-expressing CD45RA. TCR abundance followed a power law with an exponent that was different for naive and memory subsets but consistent across the three individuals. After error correction, over 95% of naive TCR sequences appeared only once, giving much steeper abundance distributions than memory subsets. RNA-based TCR counts may be influenced by expression changes linked to T cell activation and differentiation. The repertoire findings for the naive and memory subsets could not be validated, as no ground truth was available. Clonotypes were defined as single alpha or beta chain sequences, not paired alpha/beta receptors.

The germline V gene specifies SQVTM as CDR1 and ANQGSEA as CDR2. Trimming accounts for 5 bases at V and 7 bases at J, while the number of junction bases matched to no gene is 10. The CDR3 sequence holds 16 residues, the cysteine and phenylalanine included. Here the CDR3 DNA is all that survives: 48 bases in frame from base 1. Note on this clonotype: What this receptor recognizes is not known. No much larger clonotype is one base removed from it; base qualities were not supplied.

The protocol used for the library was UMI-ligation and nested PCR. The beta constant-region primer consisted of an equimolar mixture of two oligonucleotides that together covered TRBC1 and TRBC2. Four rounds of PCR were used to amplify ligated cDNA, with nested alpha and beta constant-region primers being used together with the SP2 primer. A single-stranded oligonucleotide carrying the SP2 primer and a 12-nucleotide UMI was ligated to the 3' end of the cDNA by T4 RNA ligase 1. The ligation reaction was kept at 16 degrees C for about 19-25 hours. PCR2 was usually performed as a SYBR Green qPCR and halted at a preset threshold so that over-amplification would not occur. Every purification after the first one was done using Agencourt AMPure XP magnetic beads. Library quantification was done by Qubit, followed by a TapeStation check on which the main peak was expected at around 650 bp. Sequencing of the pooled libraries was done on an Illumina MiSeq using v2 2x251 paired-end kits, which typically yielded about 1-2 million reads per sample. Each sample's library went into the pool at 4 to 5 nM, and roughly 4.5-8% PhiX was added to help with cluster recognition. In the paper's pipeline: Decombinator assigned V and J genes to Demultiplexor-processed FASTQ reads by tag matching, allowing a single base-pair mismatch. By using UMIs, Collapsinator corrected both sequencing errors and the frequency errors caused by PCR heterogeneity. TCRs were translated and CDR3s were extracted from the conserved cysteine to the FGXG phenylalanine by CDR3Translator, with non-productive sequences being flagged. Gini, Shannon entropy and inverse Simpson indices were calculated on repertoires subsampled to equal numbers of UMI-defined TCRs. Within the linear range, a power law was fitted to clonotype abundance distributions using maximum likelihood. For one naive CD8 sample, the pipeline and MIGEC produced similar UMI counts, unique TCR numbers and clonal distributions. One analysis removed from the naive repertoire any naive TCRs that were also found in any memory subset from the same donor. Repertoires were searched for about 7,300 CMV-associated CDR3 sequences compiled from VDJdb and a published dataset. TCRdb reanalyzed the raw reads on its own, using fastp at Q25 for trimming and MiXCR for clone calling, and kept in-frame beta chains. Identical CDR3 protein sequences are pooled into one entry, listed with their most common genes and DNA. The V and J calls, along with clone size, are taken from TCRdb and not from the paper's own processing. The sample profile shows 130,000 to 150,000 distinct CDR3 sequences; roughly 23% of them were found once. The ten largest clones add up to roughly 0.1% of the sample.

Separate amplification of TCR alpha and beta chain libraries was performed from the second PCR step onward. To determine each donor's CMV status, fresh PBMCs were stimulated overnight with CMV viral lysate, and IFNgamma production from CD4+ T cells was then assessed. CD4 T cells were positively selected using Miltenyi beads, after which CD8 T cells were positively selected from the CD4-negative fraction. Cells stained for CD3, CD4, CD8, CD45RA, CD27 and a live/dead dye were sorted on a BD Aria II into four subsets by CD45RA and CD27. Three healthy volunteers provided blood, and the blood of each volunteer was split into CD4 and CD8 T cells and then into four differentiation subsets. Around 110 ml of peripheral blood was collected from each donor, and PBMC were isolated by Ficoll-Paque PLUS density-gradient centrifugation. The sorted cells were lysed in RLT buffer, after which RNA was extracted using a Qiagen RNeasy kit and kept at -80 degrees C.

Sequenced: naive CD4+ T cells from blood. The label giving this sample's cell subset or site can be read as: naive T cells, CD45RA high CD27+. The chain is assembled from TRBV29-1 and TRBJ2-1; 14 central nucleotides agree with TRBD2. This sequence originates from a human donor in good health. The bases are TGCAGCGTTCAAGGACTAGCGGGAGGAGCGGGAAATGAGCAGTTCTTC. This encodes CSVQGLAGGAGNEQFF.